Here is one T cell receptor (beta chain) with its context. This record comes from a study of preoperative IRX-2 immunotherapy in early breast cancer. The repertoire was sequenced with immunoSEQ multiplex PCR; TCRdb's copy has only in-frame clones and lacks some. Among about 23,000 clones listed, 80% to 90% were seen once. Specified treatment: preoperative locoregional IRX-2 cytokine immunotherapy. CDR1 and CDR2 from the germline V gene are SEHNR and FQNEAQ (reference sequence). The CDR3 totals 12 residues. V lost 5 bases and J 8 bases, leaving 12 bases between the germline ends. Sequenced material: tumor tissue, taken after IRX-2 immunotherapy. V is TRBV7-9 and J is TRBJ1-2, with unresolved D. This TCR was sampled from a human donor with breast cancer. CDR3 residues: CASSPAPGGYTF. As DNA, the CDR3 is TGTGCCAGCAGCCCCGCCCCGGGGGGCTACACCTTC.